These 20 T cell receptor beta chains share one sample of origin, sequenced in a study of blood T cell repertoires in COVID-19 (dated by TCRdb to about 2020). Receptor amplification or capture employed the immunoSEQ multiplex PCR assay. Here the immuneACCESS table is served through TCRdb, limited to in-frame sequences with V and J called. Missing clones are a known gap in these copies; in checked studies unresolved V genes cover under half, and the rest lacks a known reason. In this sample the table shows tens of thousands of clones, 65% to 90% of which occur a single time. Of the sample, under 9% falls within the top ten clones. The sequenced material came from peripheral blood. The receptor source for this set is a human donor in a cohort sampled during active COVID-19.

In DNA, the CDR3 is TGCGCCAGCATGGGAGAGCGGATCACCGGGGAGCTGTTTTTT. Amino acid sequence: CASMGERITGELFF. The chain joins TRBV10-1 to TRBJ2-2; possibly TRBD2 for D (5 bases). The germline V gene has CDR1 WNHNN and CDR2 SYGVQD (reference sequence). The CDR3 spans 14 residues. Trimming removed 7 bases from V and 4 bases from J, with 13 bases in between.

CDR3 protein: CASSSLAGGDNEQFF. CDR3 coding DNA: TGCGCCAGCAGCTCCTTAGCGGGAGGCGACAATGAGCAGTTCTTC. The rearrangement links TRBV5-1 to TRBJ2-1; 10 bases agree with TRBD2. Germline CDR1 SGHRS, CDR2 YFSETQ. The V gene end was trimmed by 3 bases and the J gene end by 5 bases; junction bases not matched to a gene: 5. The CDR3 extends over 15 amino acids.

This sequence joins TRBV4-2 and TRBJ2-5, with 14 bases fitting TRBD2. Looked up from germline, CDR1 is LGHNA and CDR2 is YNFKEQ. With V trimmed by 2 bases and J by 4 bases, 3 bases remained unmatched. The CDR3 runs to 16 residues. CDR3 DNA sequence: TGTGCCAGCAGCCAACCCGGACTAGCGGGAGGAGAGACCCAGTACTTC. Translating gives CASSQPGLAGGETQYF.

This clone has just a few counts. V gene TRBV4-1 combines with J gene TRBJ2-7; 11 bases map to TRBD2. Looked up from germline, CDR1 is MGHRA and CDR2 is YSYEKL. V shed 5 bases and J 0 bases; nucleotides not matched to a gene: 9. This CDR3 is built from 17 residues. The CDR3 sequence: CASSTTSGTSSSYEQYF. The CDR3 nucleotides are TGCGCCAGCAGCACGACTAGCGGGACCTCGAGCTCCTACGAGCAGTACTTC.

The chain joins TRBV6-5 to TRBJ1-4, with 7 bases aligning to TRBD1. Germline V gene lookup returns CDR1 MNHEY and CDR2 SVGAGI. The CDR3 runs to 14 residues. The junction had 9 bases not matched to a gene; V was cut back by 7 bases and J by 7 bases. The CDR3 is CASTRGPLGEKLFF. CDR3 bases: TGTGCCAGCACAAGGGGGCCCTTGGGTGAAAAACTGTTTTTT.

This rearrangement joins TRBV4-2 to TRBJ1-5, with TRBD1 matching 10 bases. V lost 1 base, J lost 6 bases, and 9 bases stayed unmatched. The CDR3 has 17 residues. CDR1 and CDR2 (germline): LGHNA, YNFKEQ. In DNA form, the CDR3 reads TGTGCCAGCAGCCAAGGCGCCTCCGGGACAGGGGTTCAGCCCCAGCATTTT. Protein product: CASSQGASGTGVQPQHF.

The chain couples TRBV18 to TRBJ2-3; the match to TRBD2 covers 8 bases. V dropped 3 bases and J dropped 0; count of bases not matched to a gene: 2. This CDR3 has 15 amino acids. Germline-derived CDR1 and CDR2 are KGHSH and LQKENI. The CDR3 nucleotides are TGTGCCAGCTCACCGGCTAGCGGGAGCACAGATACGCAGTATTTT. This codes for CASSPASGSTDTQYF.

The chain has TRBV9 and TRBJ2-1; 8 bases fit TRBD2. After removal of 0 bases from V and 7 bases from J, the junction contained 3 bases not matched to a gene. The CDR3 is made up of 14 amino acids. The germline gives CDR1 SGDLS, CDR2 YYNGEE. The CDR3 DNA is TGTGCCAGCAGCGTAGAATCGGGAGGGAATGAGCAGTTCTTC. Protein: CASSVESGGNEQFF.

The V gene is TRBV11-2, the J gene TRBJ2-4; D is possibly TRBD1 (6 bases). Between the trimmed V and J ends, which lost 3 bases and 0 bases, there was a span of 21 bases. CDR1 is SGHAT and CDR2 is FQNNGV in the germline V gene. The CDR3 totals 19 residues. The CDR3 DNA reads TGTGCCAGCAGCTTCTATGTAAGGACAGCTCGATTAGCCAAAAACATTCAGTACTTC. This codes for CASSFYVRTARLAKNIQYF.

This chain links TRBV4-2 with TRBJ2-4, with D tentatively TRBD1 (5 bases). The CDR3 spans 16 residues. Per the germline V gene, CDR1 is LGHNA and CDR2 is YNFKEQ. The germline V and J ends were trimmed by 0 bases and 3 bases, with 12 bases remaining between them. This chain's CDR3 is CASSQEVGQGKNIQYF. The CDR3 DNA sequence: TGTGCCAGCAGCCAAGAGGTTGGGCAGGGCAAAAACATTCAGTACTTC.

This chain joins TRBV19 and TRBJ1-1; TRBD1 might be the D (5 bases). Germline V CDR1 and CDR2: LNHDA, SQIVND (reference sequence). V was shortened by 4 bases and J by 5 bases, with 8 bases between the two germline ends. The CDR3 runs 12 residues. CDR3 in amino acids: CASSNRGTEAFF. DNA of the CDR3: TGTGCCAGTAGTAATCGGGGGACTGAAGCTTTCTTT.

The chain uses TRBV5-4 and TRBJ2-3; 7 bases align to TRBD1. The trim removed 4 bases at V and 3 bases at J, leaving 5 bases unmatched. CDR3 length: 14 residues. Germline lookup yields CDR1 SGHNT and CDR2 YYREEE (reference sequence). CDR3 loop: CASSPQGHTDTQYF. As DNA, the CDR3 is TGTGCCAGCAGCCCACAGGGGCATACAGATACGCAGTATTTT.

The V call is TRBV5-4, the J call TRBJ1-5; 8 bases line up with TRBD1. The V gene's germline CDR1 is SGHNT and CDR2 YYREEE (reference sequence). This CDR3 comprises 14 residues. J lost 5 bases, V lost 4 bases, and 5 bases had no gene match. The CDR3 region has the DNA TGTGCCAGCAGCGGGACAGGACCCGATCAGCCCCAGCATTTT. Protein: CASSGTGPDQPQHF.

The chain recombines TRBV30 with TRBJ1-2, with 8 bases that match TRBD1. V dropped 2 bases and J dropped 4; count of bases not matched to a gene: 3. The CDR3 extends over 13 amino acids. Germline V CDR1 and CDR2: GTSNPN, SVGIG (reference sequence). The CDR3 DNA reads as TGTGCCTGGAGTCAGGGGGCTATCTATGGCTACACCTTC. Protein sequence: CAWSQGAIYGYTF.

The V gene is TRBV2, the J gene TRBJ1-3; 8 bases match TRBD1. The CDR3 spans 16 residues. The trim removed 4 bases at V and 0 bases at J, leaving 5 bases unmatched. Germline values: CDR1 SNHLY, CDR2 FYNNEI. The CDR3 sequence: CASSGSGGPSGNTIYF. The CDR3 DNA is TGTGCCAGCAGTGGCTCAGGGGGCCCCTCTGGAAACACCATATATTTT.

V gene TRBV20-1 combines with J gene TRBJ2-1; 8 bases agree with TRBD1. The ends lost 5 bases at V and 3 bases at J; junction bases unmatched: 6. Looked up from germline, CDR1 is DFQATT and CDR2 is SNEGSKA (reference sequence). The CDR3 length is 14 residues. The CDR3 region has the DNA TGCAGTGCTCGTGGCAGGGGGCTCTACAATGAGCAGTTCTTC. It codes for CSARGRGLYNEQFF.

The chain is built from TRBV19 and TRBJ2-1, with D perhaps matching TRBD2 (5 bases). The CDR3 runs to 13 residues. V was cut by 3 bases and J by 7 bases, with 10 bases left in between. CDR1 LNHDA and CDR2 SQIVND come from the germline V gene (reference sequence). CDR3 amino acids: CASSIGLNNEQFF. Written as DNA, the CDR3 is TGTGCCAGTAGTATCGGACTGAATAATGAGCAGTTCTTC.

The V gene is TRBV2, the J gene TRBJ2-3, with TRBD1 matching 10 bases. Germline values: CDR1 SNHLY, CDR2 FYNNEI. The V segment lost 6 bases and the J segment 4 bases; nucleotides outside the gene matches: 7. This CDR3 is 15 amino acids long. In DNA form, the CDR3 reads TGTGCCAGCAGATTTCCCGGGACAGGGGCAGATACGCAGTATTTT. It translates to CASRFPGTGADTQYF. Full variable domain (remainder filled in from reference TRBV2 and TRBJ2-3): EPEVTQTPSHQVTQMGQEVILRCVPISNHLYFYWYRQILGQKVEFLVSFYNNEISEKSEIFDDQFSVERPDGSNFTLKIRSTKLEDSAMYFCASRFPGTGADTQYFGPGTRLTVL.

The CDR3 here is CASSSGSLTDTQYF. In DNA form, the CDR3 reads TGTGCCAGCAGCTCAGGGTCCCTCACAGATACGCAGTATTTT. This sequence joins TRBV11-3 and TRBJ2-3; the D gene is possibly TRBD1 (5 bases). CDR1 and CDR2 from the germline V gene are SGHNT and YENEEA. The CDR3 extends over 14 amino acids. V lost 4 bases and J 2 bases, leaving 10 bases between the germline ends.

This rearrangement joins TRBV6-5 to TRBJ2-7; tentatively, D is TRBD2 (5 bases). The CDR3 contains 13 residues. V lost 5 bases, J lost 4 bases, and 12 bases lay in between. Per germline, CDR1 MNHEY and CDR2 SVGAGI. This CDR3 is CASSPRSGYEQYF. The CDR3 DNA follows: TGTGCCAGCAGTCCCCGGTCGGGGTACGAGCAGTACTTC.